The sequence of this TCR beta chain was determined in a study of STAT5B mutations in CD4+ large granular lymphocyte leukemia. General study findings and limits: Higher CD4+ than CD8+ T-LGLL clonality might reflect small sample size.

Turning to this clone: Its cognate antigen is unknown.

Germline CDR1 reads SQVTM; CDR2 reads ANQGSEA. The CDR3 is 12 residues long. The V gene lost 1 base and the J gene lost 7 bases, with 8 bases spanning the gap. The survey-level immunoSEQ assay was used. The repertoire was sequenced with immunoSEQ multiplex PCR; TCRdb's copy has only in-frame clones and lacks some. The data hold about 35,000 clones, with about three quarters observed a single time. This chain connects TRBV29-1 to TRBJ1-5, with D possibly matching TRBD1 (5 bases). This receptor was identified in a human donor in good health. Sample: CD4+ T cells from blood buffy coats. CDR3 coding DNA: TGCAGCGTTGAAGTCGGGGGGCAGCCCCAGCATTTT. Residues: CSVEVGGQPQHF.